One and the same sample provided the 21 T cell receptor beta chains below, sequenced in a study of vaccination and CD4 T cells after COVID-19 (dated by TCRdb to 2022 to 2024). These receptors lack a known antigen. The meaning of the sample's treatment or condition label: approximately nine-day PBMC culture with coronavirus spike peptide pools or control peptides (ViraFEST assay). The library was obtained by PCR. Instrument on record: Illumina iSeq 100. DNA from cultured CD4+ T cells underwent TCR sequencing with the Oncomine TCR Beta short-read assay at the Johns Hopkins FTIC core. TCRdb ran its own pipeline on the public reads, namely fastp trimming at Q25 and MiXCR clone calling, and kept in-frame beta chains. All rows with the same CDR3 protein become a single entry with the most common DNA and genes. The sample table holds over 15,000 distinct CDR3 sequences, of which around three quarters were seen once. The ten largest account for approximately 9.9% of the sample.

The specimen sequenced was CD4+ T cells from blood, cultured in vitro. Source of these receptors: a human donor who had recovered from COVID-19.

This clonotype was observed a single time. This rearrangement joins TRBV24-1 to TRBJ2-7; D is unresolved. The germline V gene encodes CDR1 KGHDR and CDR2 SFDVKD. V gave up 4 bases and J gave up 1 base, with 7 bases separating them. The CDR3 is 13 amino acids. CDR3: CATSDSVSYEQYF. CDR3 nucleotide sequence: TGTGCCACCAGTGACTCCGTTTCCTACGAGCAGTACTTC.

The CDR3 region has the DNA TGTGCCTGTTCTCAGACCTCGACAGGGAACACTGAAGCTTTCTTT. This gives the protein CACSQTSTGNTEAFF. The chain recombines TRBV30 with TRBJ1-1, with D perhaps TRBD1 (6 bases). CDR3 length: 15 amino acids. Germline CDR1 GTSNPN, CDR2 SVGIG (reference sequence). Trimming took off 6 bases at V and 1 base at J, with 18 bases between the two ends.

The gene calls are TRBV12-3 or TRBV12-4 and TRBJ1-6; possibly TRBD1 for D (6 bases). Deletions cut 8 bases from V and 0 bases from J, with 14 bases between. The CDR3 contains 16 residues. Here the CDR3 DNA reads TGTGCCAGCCGCCCGAGGGGGAGCTCCTATAATTCACCCCTCCACTTT. It translates to CASRPRGSSYNSPLHF.

This clonotype was seen only once. The chain is built from TRBV7-9 and TRBJ1-2; D may be TRBD1 (6 bases). V was trimmed by 3 bases and J by 6 bases, leaving 11 bases between them. Per the germline V gene, CDR1 is SEHNR and CDR2 is FQNEAQ (reference sequence). CDR3 length equals 13 residues. The CDR3 nucleotides are TGTGCCAGCAGCTTGGCGGGGGCTAATGGCTACACCTTC. Protein sequence: CASSLAGANGYTF.

The chain is built from TRBV18 and TRBJ2-7; 8 bases fit TRBD2. The CDR3 runs to 14 residues. J lost 3 bases, V lost 2 bases, and 3 bases had no gene match. Germline V gene sequence: CDR1 KGHSH, CDR2 LQKENI. Here the CDR3 reads CASSPGTSLYEQYF. The CDR3 DNA reads TGTGCCAGCTCACCAGGGACTAGTCTCTACGAGCAGTACTTC.

The chain employs TRBV7-9 and TRBJ1-6, with TRBD1 as a possible D gene (5 bases). This CDR3 is built from 14 residues. Trimming removed 0 bases from V and 7 bases from J, with 7 bases in between. Germline CDR1 is SEHNR and CDR2 is FQNEAQ (reference sequence). The CDR3 loop is CASSLAGVNSPLHF. The DNA of the CDR3 is TGTGCCAGCAGCTTAGCAGGGGTGAATTCACCCCTCCACTTT.

This clonotype came up a few times. One end of the junction is discordant with germline, which a read error may explain. J is TRBJ1-5 and V is TRBV10-3; tentatively, D is TRBD1 (5 bases). The CDR3 sequence is 13 residues long. Germline V gene data show CDR1 as ENHRY and CDR2 as SYGVKD. The CDR3 sequence: CASSQGETQPQHF. CDR3 DNA sequence: TGTGCCAGCAGTCAAGGGGAGACCCAGCCCCAGCATTTT.

In the case of this clonotype: Sequence at one end of the junction differs from germline and may be a read error. The rearrangement uses TRBV7-6 and TRBJ2-3, with 7 bases matching TRBD2. Germline V CDR1 and CDR2: SGHVS, FNYEAQ. CDR3 length: 15 amino acids. The CDR3 here is CASSFSSGTSDTQYF. For the CDR3, the DNA is TGTGCTAGCAGCTTCTCCAGCGGGACCTCAGATACGCAGTATTTT.

This chain joins TRBV19 and TRBJ2-7; a possible D gene is TRBD2 (7 bases). The CDR3 has 15 amino acids. CDR1 and CDR2 from the germline V gene are LNHDA and SQIVND (reference sequence). V gave up 3 bases and J gave up 4 bases, with 16 bases separating them. The CDR3 sequence: CASSIDARGAYEQYF. The CDR3 coding sequence is TGTGCCAGTAGTATTGATGCTCGGGGGGCATACGAGCAGTACTTC.

The V gene is TRBV7-2, the J gene TRBJ1-2; D is unclear. The CDR3 is 16 residues long. The germline CDR1 and CDR2 sequences are SGHTA and FQGNSA. Trimming pared 6 bases from V and 7 bases from J, leaving 24 bases between. CDR3 DNA: TGTGCCAGCAGTCGACAACCGGCAGTGAATTCGCGTGGCTACACCTTC. Translating gives CASSRQPAVNSRGYTF. The full variable domain, rest sourced from reference TRBV7-2 and TRBJ1-2, is GAGVSQSPSNKVTEKGKDVELRCDPISGHTALYWYRQSLGQGLEFLIYFQGNSAPDKSGLPSDRFSAERTGGSVSTLTIQRTQQEDSAVYLCASSRQPAVNSRGYTFGSGTRLTVV.

The chain joins TRBV12-3 or TRBV12-4 to TRBJ2-3, with 11 bases matching TRBD2. The CDR3 runs to 16 residues. With V trimmed by 4 bases and J by 4 bases, 7 bases remained unmatched. This CDR3 reads CASSSSSGRAPDTQYF. The CDR3 DNA reads as TGTGCCAGCAGTTCTAGTAGCGGGAGGGCCCCAGATACGCAGTATTTT.

This sequence joins TRBV6-2 or TRBV6-3 and TRBJ1-5; D is uncertain. V gave up 3 bases and J gave up 9 bases, with 9 bases separating them. From germline, CDR1 is MNHEY and CDR2 SVGEGT. The CDR3 consists of 12 residues. The CDR3 protein is CASSYNPGPQHF. The CDR3 coding sequence is TGTGCCAGCAGTTATAACCCGGGGCCCCAGCATTTT.

The chain recombines TRBV5-1 with TRBJ1-2; D gene uncertain. This CDR3 has 12 residues. V was trimmed by 0 bases and J by 11 bases, leaving 11 bases between them. Germline CDR1 reads SGHRS; CDR2 reads YFSETQ. Here the CDR3 reads CASSLDYGVYTF. The CDR3 DNA sequence: TGCGCCAGCAGCTTGGACTACGGCGTATACACCTTC. Together with reference TRBV5-1 and TRBJ1-2, the CDR3 gives the full variable domain: KAGVTQTPRYLIKTRGQQVTLSCSPISGHRSVSWYQQTPGQGLQFLFEYFSETQRNKGNFPGRFSGRQFSNSRSEMNVSTLELGDSALYLCASSLDYGVYTFGSGTRLTVV.

V usage is TRBV27 and J usage is TRBJ2-7; 10 bases align to TRBD1. The CDR3 covers 15 residues. CDR1 MNHEY and CDR2 SMNVEV come from the germline V gene (reference sequence). V was clipped by 5 bases and J by 2 bases; unmatched bases: 6. This CDR3 reads CASSPRDRGPYEQYF. The CDR3 DNA reads as TGTGCCAGCAGTCCAAGGGACAGGGGCCCCTACGAGCAGTACTTC.

The chain carries TRBV6-2 or TRBV6-3 and TRBJ1-1; no definite D call. Per the germline V gene, CDR1 is MNHEY and CDR2 is SVGEGT. Between the trimmed V and J ends, which lost 3 bases and 7 bases, there was a span of 9 bases. This CDR3 spans 12 amino acids. CDR3 nucleotides: TGTGCCAGCAGTTATACCCTCAGTGAAGCTTTCTTT. Translation gives CASSYTLSEAFF.

The gene calls are TRBV20-1 and TRBJ1-5; D perhaps matches TRBD1 (6 bases). CDR1 DFQATT and CDR2 SNEGSKA come from the germline V gene (reference sequence). V was shortened by 7 bases and J by 7 bases, with 14 bases between the two germline ends. The CDR3 is 12 residues long. CDR3 in DNA: TGCAGTGTTCGGCAGGGGAGCCAGCCCCAGCATTTT. It encodes CSVRQGSQPQHF.

This clonotype was found a few times. The rearrangement links TRBV7-2 to TRBJ1-1; D is ambiguous. Deletions cut 4 bases from V and 7 bases from J, with 10 bases between. There are 12 residues in the CDR3. Germline V lookup: CDR1 SGHTA, CDR2 FQGNSA. DNA for the CDR3: TGTGCCAGCAGCTCACGGACGGATGAAGCTTTCTTT. Protein: CASSSRTDEAFF.

The chain couples TRBV19 to TRBJ2-7; the match to TRBD1 covers 9 bases. Germline V gene data show CDR1 as LNHDA and CDR2 as SQIVND (reference sequence). The CDR3 covers 13 residues. V shed 5 bases and J 8 bases; nucleotides not matched to a gene: 7. The CDR3 nucleotides are TGTGCCAGTAGTCGGGACAGGGAAGTGAAGCAGTACTTC. Its protein product is CASSRDREVKQYF. Looking up the rest from reference TRBV19 and TRBJ2-7 gives the full variable domain: DGGITQSPKYLFRKEGQNVTLSCEQNLNHDAMYWYRQDPGQGLRLIYYSQIVNDFQKGDIAEGYSVSREKKESFPLTVTSAQKNPTAFYLCASSRDREVKQYFGPGTRLTVT.

The J gene is TRBJ1-5, the V gene TRBV19; TRBD1 is a possible D gene (6 bases). Germline values: CDR1 LNHDA, CDR2 SQIVND (reference sequence). This CDR3 has 14 amino acids. V was trimmed by 7 bases and J by 6 bases, leaving 16 bases between them. As DNA, the CDR3 is TGTGCCAGTACCTTGACCAAGGGGGGTCAGCCCCAGCATTTT. It codes for CASTLTKGGQPQHF.

In this sample, this clonotype turned up once. The chain is built from TRBV18 and TRBJ1-2; 11 bases are shared with TRBD1. Per germline, CDR1 KGHSH and CDR2 LQKENI. This CDR3 comprises 15 residues. With 4 bases clipped from V and 4 bases from J, the junction kept 5 bases outside the gene matches. CDR3 DNA: TGTGCCAGCTCACTAAGGACAGGGGGCGGCTATGGCTACACCTTC. The encoded protein is CASSLRTGGGYGYTF.

The gene calls are TRBV6-1 and TRBJ1-6; D not certain. Trimming took 6 bases from V and 7 from J, leaving 10 bases between them. This CDR3 has 13 amino acids. Germline CDR1 MNHNS, CDR2 SASEGT. CDR3 sequence reads: CASRSAENSPLHF. CDR3 bases: TGTGCCAGCAGGTCGGCAGAAAATTCACCCCTCCACTTT.